The 24 T cell receptor beta chains below come from one sample, sequenced in a study of T-cell reconstitution after alpha-beta-depleted transplantation in children. As it was prepared, the TCRbeta library received unique molecular identifiers. TCRdb passed the PCR reads through MiXCR, listing each CDR3 protein once. The sample has fewer than 400,000 distinct CDR3 sequences, just over 20% seen once. Material: PBMCs from the stem cell graft donor, obtained from the stem cell graft. The receptors were sampled from a human donor who donated a stem cell graft to a child with acute myeloid leukemia.

The CDR3 reads CASSWGQGFNEQFF. The DNA for the CDR3 is TGTGCCAGCAGCTGGGGACAGGGGTTCAATGAGCAGTTCTTC. This rearrangement joins TRBV5-5 to TRBJ2-1; TRBD1 matches 10 bases. In germline, CDR1 is SGHKS, CDR2 YYEKEE (reference sequence). The CDR3 spans 14 residues. The trim removed 3 bases at V and 6 bases at J, leaving 3 bases unmatched.

Here the CDR3 reads CASSKSDAWETQYF. For the CDR3, the DNA is TGTGCCAGCAGCAAATCGGACGCATGGGAGACCCAGTACTTC. The chain couples TRBV21-1 to TRBJ2-5. TRBV21-1 is labeled a pseudogene. CDR3 length: 14 amino acids.

This clonotype showed up many times. The chain recombines TRBV7-2 with TRBJ2-7, with D possibly being TRBD2 (6 bases). The CDR3 totals 14 residues. V lost 4 bases to trimming and J lost 5 bases, with 15 bases between them. The germline V gene encodes CDR1 SGHTA and CDR2 FQGNSA. Here the CDR3 reads CASSWASAPDEQYF. In nucleotides, the CDR3 is TGTGCCAGCAGCTGGGCTAGCGCTCCCGACGAGCAGTACTTC.

This clonotype was seen more than once but under ten times. The chain recombines TRBV5-1 with TRBJ2-5, with D possibly being TRBD1 (5 bases). Germline CDR1 is SGHRS and CDR2 is YFSETQ. Trimming shortened V by 0 bases and J by 5 bases, and 8 bases separated the two germline ends. The CDR3 totals 13 residues. The CDR3 sequence is CASSLARAETQYF. CDR3 coding DNA: TGCGCCAGCAGCTTGGCCAGGGCCGAGACCCAGTACTTC.

This clonotype was counted between two and nine times. The rearrangement uses TRBV12-3 or TRBV12-4 and TRBJ2-7; D not certain. The CDR3 extends over 12 amino acids. Trimming stripped 5 bases from V and 4 bases from J, with 9 bases between. CDR3 amino acids: CASSPSTYEQYF. CDR3 coding DNA: TGTGCCAGCAGTCCATCGACTTACGAGCAGTACTTC.

This clonotype occurred a few times. V gene TRBV12-3 or TRBV12-4 combines with J gene TRBJ2-7; D is perhaps TRBD2 (6 bases). Trimming removed 6 bases at V and 4 bases at J, with 19 bases between. This CDR3 contains 15 residues. The DNA of the CDR3 is TGTGCCAGCAGATCCCGATTGGCGGGGATTTACGAGCAGTACTTC. It codes for CASRSRLAGIYEQYF.

This clonotype occurred a few times. This chain uses TRBV29-1 with TRBJ2-7, with TRBD2 matching 7 bases. Per the germline V gene, CDR1 is SQVTM and CDR2 is ANQGSEA. The V and J ends lost 6 bases and 2 bases, in that order; junction bases with no gene match: 13. The CDR3 length is 15 residues. The CDR3 reads CSVKGGAALTYEQYF. In DNA, the CDR3 is TGCAGCGTGAAGGGAGGGGCAGCCCTTACCTACGAGCAGTACTTC.

V and J are TRBV27 and TRBJ2-1; 8 positions match TRBD1. CDR1 and CDR2 from the germline V gene are MNHEY and SMNVEV (reference sequence). The V segment lost 6 bases and the J segment 0 bases; nucleotides outside the gene matches: 4. The CDR3 runs 15 residues. CDR3 nucleotide sequence: TGTGCCAGCAGGAGGACAGGGCCCTCCTACAATGAGCAGTTCTTC. It yields the protein CASRRTGPSYNEQFF.

This chain joins TRBV7-3 and TRBJ2-1; 11 bases agree with TRBD2. Germline V CDR1 and CDR2: SGHTA, FQGTGA. V dropped 8 bases and J dropped 7; count of bases not matched to a gene: 7. This CDR3 contains 14 residues. CDR3: CASRTSGGTNEQFF. CDR3 nucleotides: TGTGCCAGCCGAACTAGCGGGGGCACGAATGAGCAGTTCTTC.

This clonotype was seen a handful of times. V and J are TRBV5-1 and TRBJ2-3; no reliable D call. CDR1 is SGHRS, CDR2 YFSETQ, per germline. This CDR3 contains 17 residues. Trimming pared 0 bases from V and 1 base from J, leaving 15 bases between. Here the CDR3 DNA reads TGCGCCAGCAGCTTGGCCCCGGCGATTTTGGGCACAGATACGCAGTATTTT. Translated: CASSLAPAILGTDTQYF. The full variable domain, rest sourced from reference TRBV5-1 and TRBJ2-3, is KAGVTQTPRYLIKTRGQQVTLSCSPISGHRSVSWYQQTPGQGLQFLFEYFSETQRNKGNFPGRFSGRQFSNSRSEMNVSTLELGDSALYLCASSLAPAILGTDTQYFGPGTRLTVL.

The CDR3 region is CASSFGGRNEKLFF. The CDR3 DNA reads as TGCGCCAGCAGCTTCGGGGGCCGTAATGAAAAACTGTTTTTT. V gene TRBV5-1 combines with J gene TRBJ1-4; tentative D call: TRBD1 (6 bases). The CDR3 runs 14 residues. Deletions cut 2 bases from V and 4 bases from J, with 9 bases between. Germline V gene sequence: CDR1 SGHRS, CDR2 YFSETQ.

This clonotype was observed many times. The V gene is TRBV28, the J gene TRBJ2-2, with a weak D call TRBD1 (6 bases). CDR1 and CDR2 from the germline V gene are MDHEN and SYDVKM. The CDR3 runs to 16 residues. The ends were cut back, 8 bases at V and 0 bases at J, with 16 bases in the middle. CDR3 coding DNA: TGTGCCAGCTCCACAGGGAGTCTCGCGAACACCGGGGAGCTGTTTTTT. Its protein is CASSTGSLANTGELFF.

V is TRBV29-1 and J is TRBJ2-7; perhaps TRBD1 as D (6 bases). There are 16 residues in the CDR3. The V end lost 3 bases, the J end lost 5 bases, and 23 bases lay between the germline ends. Germline loops: CDR1 SQVTM, CDR2 ANQGSEA. The DNA of the CDR3 is TGCAGCGTTGAGGCCCACAGGGTCCGACTTCTCGACGAGCAGTACTTC. Translation: CSVEAHRVRLLDEQYF.

There are many counts of this clonotype. The chain combines TRBV12-3 or TRBV12-4 with TRBJ1-5; weak D call: TRBD1 (5 bases). Trimming removed 1 base from V and 7 bases from J, with 11 bases in between. The CDR3 is 14 residues long. CDR3 residues: CASSLGGVYQPQHF. The CDR3 DNA is TGTGCCAGCAGTTTAGGAGGGGTTTACCAGCCCCAGCATTTT.

The chain joins TRBV7-8 to TRBJ2-7; tentative D call: TRBD2 (5 bases). This CDR3 is 16 amino acids long. V lost 2 bases to trimming and J lost 0 bases, with 14 bases between them. Germline values: CDR1 SGHVS, CDR2 FQNEAQ. CDR3 DNA: TGTGCCAGCAGCTTAAGTGAGCGGCCGAGCTCCTACGAGCAGTACTTC. Protein: CASSLSERPSSYEQYF.

This clonotype has only a few counts. The rearrangement joins TRBV20-1 to TRBJ2-3; 7 positions match TRBD1. The CDR3 contains 15 residues. Unmatched junction bases numbered 7, after V lost 4 bases and J lost 0 bases. The germline V gene has CDR1 DFQATT and CDR2 SNEGSKA (reference sequence). The CDR3 is CSATGQSTSTDTQYF. In DNA form, the CDR3 reads TGCAGTGCTACGGGACAGTCAACTAGCACAGATACGCAGTATTTT.

Only one count was recorded for this clonotype. The chain carries TRBV2 and TRBJ2-1, with no clear D. Germline CDR1 and CDR2: SNHLY and FYNNEI. Trimming took off 7 bases at V and 5 bases at J, with 12 bases between the two ends. CDR3 length: 13 amino acids. The CDR3 DNA is TGTGCCAGCAAATTGGAAGCGAACAATGAGCAGTTCTTC. Protein sequence: CASKLEANNEQFF.

This clonotype turned up a few times. The chain has TRBV11-2 and TRBJ1-1, with a tentative D call TRBD1 (5 bases). Germline V gives CDR1 SGHAT, CDR2 FQNNGV. This CDR3 has 16 amino acids. Trimming pared 4 bases from V and 5 bases from J, leaving 20 bases between. The CDR3 loop is CASSSQYRDGGTEAFF. The CDR3 bases are TGTGCCAGCAGCTCGCAATACCGGGACGGTGGGACTGAAGCTTTCTTT.

This clonotype was seen only a few times. This chain connects TRBV20-1 to TRBJ2-1, with 9 bases fitting TRBD2. CDR1 and CDR2 from the germline V gene are DFQATT and SNEGSKA (reference sequence). This CDR3 is 12 amino acids long. In DNA, the CDR3 is TGCAGACTAGCGGGCCTTGCCAATGAGCAGTTCTTC. It is translated as CRLAGLANEQFF.

This clonotype was detected many times. This chain connects TRBV7-2 to TRBJ1-5; no firm D call. The CDR3 length is 14 residues. Per the germline V gene, CDR1 is SGHTA and CDR2 is FQGNSA. The V end was cut by 3 bases, the J end by 0 bases, with 6 bases between. The CDR3 DNA reads as TGTGCCAGCAGCTTTACTAATAGCAATCAGCCCCAGCATTTT. Translating it yields CASSFTNSNQPQHF.

This clonotype came up many times. This chain links TRBV12-3 or TRBV12-4 with TRBJ2-1; TRBD2 agrees at 7 bases. With V trimmed by 5 bases and J by 0 bases, 10 bases remained unmatched. The CDR3 has 17 residues. The CDR3 DNA reads TGTGCCAGCAGTCCCGGGACTATTCTGAGCTCCTACAATGAGCAGTTCTTC. Residues: CASSPGTILSSYNEQFF.

This clonotype came up many times. The V call is TRBV28, the J call TRBJ2-4; 10 bases align to TRBD2. The J segment lost 8 bases and the V segment lost 7 bases, leaving 5 bases of the junction unmatched. The CDR3 spans 13 residues. Germline V gene sequence: CDR1 MDHEN, CDR2 SYDVKM. CDR3 sequence: CASIPGTSDIQYF. CDR3 sequence (DNA): TGTGCCAGCATCCCTGGGACTAGCGACATTCAGTACTTC. The full variable domain, with the rest looked up from reference TRBV28 and TRBJ2-4, is DVKVTQSSRYLVKRTGEKVFLECVQDMDHENMFWYRQDPGLGLRLIYFSYDVKMKEKGDIPEGYSVSREKKERFSLILESASTNQTSMYLCASIPGTSDIQYFGAGTRLSVL.

This clonotype showed up just a few times. J is TRBJ1-2 and V is TRBV7-8; TRBD1 is a possible D gene (5 bases). The CDR3 loop spans 16 amino acids. Trimming stripped 3 bases from V and 6 bases from J, with 20 bases between. Germline lookup yields CDR1 SGHVS and CDR2 FQNEAQ. The chain's CDR3 is CASSLAGQGRGDGYTF. The CDR3 DNA reads TGTGCCAGCAGCTTGGCGGGGCAGGGCCGCGGGGATGGCTACACCTTC.

The chain is built from TRBV7-6 and TRBJ2-3, with TRBD2 identical over 12 bases. Per germline, CDR1 SGHVS and CDR2 FNYEAQ. V gave up 5 bases and J gave up 0 bases; unmatched junction bases: 9. The CDR3 sequence is 18 residues long. The CDR3 bases are TGTGCCAGCAGCCCCTGGACTAGCGGGGCCTCTAGCACAGATACGCAGTATTTT. Protein: CASSPWTSGASSTDTQYF.